Listed below are T cell receptor beta chains from one sample, sequenced in a study of T-cell memory formation after mild COVID-19. Via MiXCR, TCRdb re-called the 5' RACE reads, giving one row per CDR3 protein. There are about 320,000 distinct CDR3 sequences in the sample; 14% occur only once, and 20% to 25% lies in the top ten. The sequenced material came from PBMCs or a T cell subset sorted from them (not recorded which). Receptors originate from a young man who had mild COVID-19 (a few samples of this study predate the infection). Cell type and time point are not known. CDR3s include the opening cysteine and the closing phenylalanine or tryptophan. A D gene is named only where the DNA matches it firmly. Size is stated for part of the rows, as once, few or many counts, or as a class when the clone is expanded.

CDR3	DNA	size	V	J	D
CSASGSGGTVDEQFF	TGCAGTGCTAGTGGTAGCGGGGGGACCGTGGATGAGCAGTTCTTC	NA	TRBV20-1	TRBJ2-1	TRBD2
CATRAIGPTDTQYF	TGTGCCACCCGGGCCATTGGGCCCACAGATACGCAGTATTTT	few	TRBV6-2/TRBV6-3	TRBJ2-3	NA
CASSLVPGTNSPLHF	TGCGCCAGCAGCTTGGTGCCAGGGACTAATTCACCCCTCCACTTT	few	TRBV5-1	TRBJ1-6	NA
CASSSVGGTQYF	TGTGCCAGCAGCTCGGTCGGTGGTACGCAGTATTTT	few	TRBV7-2	TRBJ2-3	NA
CASSESGPYSPLHF	TGTGCCAGCAGTGAGTCGGGCCCCTATTCACCCCTCCACTTT	NA	TRBV2	TRBJ1-6	NA
CASSLGLQNEQFF	TGTGCCAGCAGTCTCGGACTTCAAAATGAGCAGTTCTTC	many	TRBV11-2	TRBJ2-1	NA
CSVDATRTYNEQFF	TGCAGCGTTGATGCGACTCGAACCTACAATGAGCAGTTCTTC	NA	TRBV29-1	TRBJ2-1	NA
CASRNRNSGNTIYF	TGTGCCAGCAGGAACAGGAACTCTGGAAACACCATATATTTT	few	TRBV12-3/TRBV12-4	TRBJ1-3	NA
CASSWRQGWKRTSTDTQYF	TGTGCCAGCAGTTGGAGACAGGGGTGGAAGCGGACCTCCACAGATACGCAGTATTTT	NA	TRBV12-3/TRBV12-4	TRBJ2-3	TRBD1
CASSEFGGRGAFF	TGTGCCAGCAGTGAATTCGGGGGCCGGGGGGCTTTCTTT	few	TRBV25-1	TRBJ1-1	NA
CASTTLPGPNTGELFF	TGTGCCAGCACTACCCTCCCGGGACCGAACACCGGGGAGCTGTTTTTT	NA	TRBV2	TRBJ2-2	NA
CASSQVITGRVLNQPQHF	TGTGCCAGCAGCCAAGTAATCACGGGCAGGGTACTCAATCAGCCCCAGCATTTT	few	TRBV4-2	TRBJ1-5	NA
CASSQVGGSGANVLTF	TGTGCCAGCAGCCAAGTGGGCGGCTCTGGGGCCAACGTCCTGACCTTC	few	TRBV3-1	TRBJ2-6	NA
CASSFFGSTEAFF	TGTGCCAGCAGCTTCTTCGGGAGCACTGAAGCTTTCTTT	few	TRBV7-8	TRBJ1-1	NA
CASSLDVPGQGTHGYTF	TGTGCCAGCAGCTTAGACGTCCCGGGACAGGGAACCCATGGCTACACCTTC	NA	TRBV11-2	TRBJ1-2	TRBD1
CASSRGTDNQPQHF	TGTGCCAGCAGCAGGGGGACAGATAATCAGCCCCAGCATTTT	NA	TRBV7-9	TRBJ1-5	TRBD1
CASRAVAGGGDTQYF	TGCGCCAGCCGAGCCGTAGCGGGGGGCGGAGATACGCAGTATTTT	few	TRBV5-1	TRBJ2-3	TRBD2
CASSNNDREVVAGELFF	TGTGCCAGCAGCAACAACGACAGGGAGGTAGTGGCCGGGGAGCTGTTTTTT	few	TRBV7-8	TRBJ2-2	NA
CASSPFVGGTEAFF	TGCGCCAGCAGCCCTTTTGTAGGAGGCACTGAAGCTTTCTTT	few	TRBV5-1	TRBJ1-1	NA
CASSPSGTSTDEQYF	TGCGCCAGCAGCCCCTCCGGGACTAGCACCGACGAGCAGTACTTC	few	TRBV5-1	TRBJ2-7	TRBD2
CAWSATRVVMDEQFF	TGTGCCTGGAGTGCGACTAGGGTCGTCATGGATGAGCAGTTCTTC	NA	TRBV30	TRBJ2-1	NA
CASSSTPGPTIYF	TGTGCCAGCAGCTCGACACCCGGTCCCACCATATATTTT	few	TRBV7-9	TRBJ1-3	NA
CASSTDGNGELFF	TGCGCCAGCAGTACCGACGGGAACGGGGAGCTGTTTTTT	NA	TRBV5-1	TRBJ2-2	NA
CATKRDRGVSYNEQFF	TGTGCCACAAAGAGGGACAGGGGGGTCTCCTACAATGAGCAGTTCTTC	NA	TRBV7-2	TRBJ2-1	TRBD1
CASSHQPQHF	TGCGCCAGCAGTCATCAGCCCCAGCATTTT	many	TRBV5-1	TRBJ1-5	NA
CASSLVSQGLYEQYF	TGCGCCAGCAGCTTGGTATCCCAGGGGCTCTACGAGCAGTACTTC	once	TRBV5-1	TRBJ2-7	NA
CASSLGRPNTQADTQYF	TGTGCCAGCAGCTTGGGACGGCCCAACACTCAGGCAGATACGCAGTATTTT	NA	TRBV5-6	TRBJ2-3	NA
CASSQEDSGVNTGELFF	TGCGCCAGCAGCCAAGAGGATAGCGGGGTGAACACCGGGGAGCTGTTTTTT	few	TRBV4-3	TRBJ2-2	TRBD2
CASSQKWGQEFPGELFF	TGTGCCAGCAGCCAAAAATGGGGACAGGAGTTTCCCGGGGAGCTGTTTTTT	NA	TRBV7-6	TRBJ2-2	TRBD1
CASSPEGFSTDTQYF	TGTGCCAGCAGCCCGGAGGGCTTTAGCACAGATACGCAGTATTTT	once	TRBV14	TRBJ2-3	NA
CATSDPRVGDQPQHF	TGTGCCACCAGTGATCCCCGGGTGGGGGATCAGCCCCAGCATTTT	NA	TRBV24-1	TRBJ1-5	NA
CASSLDRGRGPVNSPLHF	TGTGCCAGCAGCTTGGACAGGGGGCGGGGGCCTGTCAATTCACCCCTCCACTTT	NA	TRBV6-6	TRBJ1-6	TRBD1
CASSLVLAMKYNEQFF	TGTGCCAGCAGCTTAGTACTAGCGATGAAATACAATGAGCAGTTCTTC	NA	TRBV7-6	TRBJ2-1	TRBD2
CASSLGPRQGNEKLFF	TGCGCCAGCAGCTTGGGGCCCCGACAGGGTAATGAAAAACTGTTTTTT	NA	TRBV5-1	TRBJ1-4	TRBD1
CASSASDRVETQYF	TGTGCCAGCAGCGCGAGCGACAGGGTTGAGACCCAGTACTTC	few	TRBV9	TRBJ2-5	TRBD1
CASSQAIQGYEQYF	TGCGCCAGCAGCCAGGCTATACAGGGATACGAGCAGTACTTC	NA	TRBV4-3	TRBJ2-7	NA
CASRYATDEKLFF	TGTGCCAGCAGATATGCGACAGATGAAAAACTGTTTTTT	few	TRBV7-9	TRBJ1-4	NA
CASGTGGDEQYF	TGTGCCAGCGGGACAGGGGGCGACGAGCAGTACTTC	few	TRBV6-5	TRBJ2-7	TRBD1
CASSLESGGADTQYF	TGTGCCAGCAGCCTGGAAAGCGGGGGCGCAGATACGCAGTATTTT	few	TRBV7-2	TRBJ2-3	TRBD2
CASSFRAPESYEQYF	TGTGCCAGCAGCTTCAGAGCCCCAGAAAGCTACGAGCAGTACTTC	few	TRBV11-2	TRBJ2-7	NA
CASTGQGRETQYF	TGTGCCAGCACCGGACAGGGGAGAGAGACCCAGTACTTC	NA	TRBV6-5	TRBJ2-5	TRBD1
CASGLDRRPYQETQYF	TGTGCCAGCGGGCTCGACCGGAGACCGTACCAAGAGACCCAGTACTTC	few	TRBV12-3/TRBV12-4	TRBJ2-5	NA
CASTLNTEAFF	TGTGCCAGCACCCTGAACACTGAAGCTTTCTTT	NA	TRBV7-2	TRBJ1-1	NA
CASSIDLGGNQPQHF	TGTGCCAGTAGTATTGACTTAGGGGGCAATCAGCCCCAGCATTTT	NA	TRBV19	TRBJ1-5	NA
CSTLDSSGANVLTF	TGCAGCACGCTGGACAGCTCTGGGGCCAACGTCCTGACTTTC	many	TRBV29-1	TRBJ2-6	NA
CASSDSTSGNAIYF	TGTGCCAGCAGTGACAGCACCTCTGGAAACGCCATATATTTT	few	TRBV28	TRBJ1-3	NA
CASSLGGLAGPIDTDTQYF	TGTGCCAGCAGCCTTGGGGGACTAGCGGGGCCTATAGACACAGATACGCAGTATTTT	few	TRBV7-2	TRBJ2-3	TRBD2
CASSLSPLGGEQFF	TGTGCCAGCAGTTTATCACCCCTTGGGGGTGAGCAGTTCTTC	few	TRBV27	TRBJ2-1	NA
CASSLVEEAFF	TGTGCCAGCAGTTTGGTGGAAGAAGCTTTCTTT	few	TRBV12-3/TRBV12-4	TRBJ1-1	NA
CASSQASGTSGNTGELFF	TGTGCCAGCAGCCAAGCCTCCGGGACTAGCGGGAACACCGGGGAGCTGTTTTTT	few	TRBV4-2	TRBJ2-2	TRBD2